Listed here are 17 T cell receptor beta chains from one sample, sequenced in a study of cytomegalovirus exposure and HLA in healthy donors (dated 2017 in TCRdb). Library prep was done by the immunoSEQ multiplex PCR assay. TCRdb retrieved this table from immuneACCESS and kept in-frame rearrangements only. Not all clones are present; in checked studies, unresolved V genes account for under half, and no reason is known for the remainder. This sample is represented by some 170,000 clones; roughly 90% of them were singletons. The ten largest clones take up approximately 2.2% of the sample. Sequences were obtained from PBMCs. These receptors were taken from a woman between 18 and 29 years old in good health and CMV-seronegative.

The chain employs TRBV5-1 and TRBJ2-7; D is uncertain. Germline assignment: CDR1 SGHRS and CDR2 YFSETQ. The V end was cut by 4 bases, the J end by 3 bases, with 8 bases between. The CDR3 contains 12 residues. The CDR3 coding sequence is TGCGCCAGCAGCCCCAGTTACTACGAGCAGTACTTC. Translation gives CASSPSYYEQYF.

This clone showed up just once. CDR3 residues: CASRELVYNEQFF. CDR3 DNA: TGTGCTAGTAGAGAACTAGTCTACAATGAGCAGTTCTTC. The chain couples TRBV12-5 to TRBJ2-1; a weak D match, TRBD2 (5 bases). The CDR3 runs 13 residues. The germline gives CDR1 LGHNT, CDR2 FRNRAP. Trimming stripped 8 bases from V and 3 bases from J, with 11 bases between.

The chain uses TRBV5-8 and TRBJ1-1; D is perhaps TRBD1 (6 bases). Trimming shortened V by 4 bases and J by 4 bases, and 14 bases separated the two germline ends. Germline CDR1 and CDR2: SGHTS and YDEGEE. There are 14 residues in the CDR3. CDR3 sequence reads: CASSGRAGATEAFF. The CDR3 nucleotides read TGTGCCAGCAGCGGTAGGGCAGGGGCCACTGAAGCTTTCTTT. Full variable domain (remainder filled in from reference TRBV5-8 and TRBJ1-1): EAGVTQSPTHLIKTRGQQATLRCSPISGHTSVYWYQQALGLGLQFLLWYDEGEERNRGNFPPRFSGRQFPNYSSELNVNALELEDSALYLCASSGRAGATEAFFGQGTRLTVV.

V gene TRBV6-1 combines with J gene TRBJ2-2, with D perhaps TRBD1 (5 bases). V shed 2 bases and J shed 1 base, with 11 bases lying between them. The CDR3 extends over 16 amino acids. The V gene's germline CDR1 is MNHNS and CDR2 SASEGT. In nucleotides, the CDR3 is TGTGCCAGCAGTGAACCGGCAGGACAGAACACCGGGGAGCTGTTTTTT. Amino acid sequence: CASSEPAGQNTGELFF.

In its sample, this clone was seen once. This rearrangement joins TRBV12-5 to TRBJ2-3, with 11 bases aligning to TRBD2. Losses at the gene ends were 10 bases for V and 3 bases for J; bases not matched to a gene: 9. Germline V gives CDR1 LGHNT, CDR2 FRNRAP. This CDR3 has 15 amino acids. This CDR3 reads CATLLAGGPTDTQYF. The CDR3, as DNA: TGTGCTACCTTGTTAGCGGGAGGGCCGACAGATACGCAGTATTTT.

V gene TRBV5-1 combines with J gene TRBJ2-3, with 7 positions matching TRBD2. With 4 bases clipped from V and 4 bases from J, the junction kept 6 bases outside the gene matches. Germline V gene lookup returns CDR1 SGHRS and CDR2 YFSETQ. The CDR3 is 14 amino acids. The CDR3 DNA reads TGCGCCAGCAGCATCGGACTAGTGGCAGATACGCAGTATTTT. Translation: CASSIGLVADTQYF.

CDR3 in amino acids: CASSVGQVGTEAFF. CDR3 DNA: TGTGCCAGTAGTGTCGGACAGGTGGGGACTGAAGCTTTCTTT. The chain carries TRBV19 and TRBJ1-1, with TRBD1 matching over 7 bases. Germline assignment: CDR1 LNHDA and CDR2 SQIVND (reference sequence). The length of the CDR3 is 14 residues. The junction had 8 bases not matched to a gene; V was cut back by 5 bases and J by 5 bases.

This chain links TRBV5-1 with TRBJ1-1, with 7 bases identical to TRBD1. The CDR3 is 16 residues long. V lost 0 bases and J lost 1; bases outside the gene matches: 6. Germline V gene sequence: CDR1 SGHRS, CDR2 YFSETQ. The chain's CDR3 is CASSLEGGQRNTEAFF. The CDR3 DNA reads TGCGCCAGCAGCTTGGAGGGGGGACAGAGGAACACTGAAGCTTTCTTT. Supplemented by reference TRBV5-1 and TRBJ1-1, the full variable domain reads KAGVTQTPRYLIKTRGQQVTLSCSPISGHRSVSWYQQTPGQGLQFLFEYFSETQRNKGNFPGRFSGRQFSNSRSEMNVSTLELGDSALYLCASSLEGGQRNTEAFFGQGTRLTVV.

The V call is TRBV21-1, the J call TRBJ1-3. TRBV21-1 represents a pseudogene. This CDR3 has 15 residues. In nucleotides, the CDR3 is TGTGCCAGCAAAGAGGAAAGCCTCTCTGGAAACACCATATATTTT. This sequence encodes CASKEESLSGNTIYF.

The J gene is TRBJ1-2, the V gene TRBV29-1, with D possibly matching TRBD1 (5 bases). V was clipped by 2 bases and J by 5 bases, with 6 bases between them. Germline CDR1 is SQVTM and CDR2 is ANQGSEA. The CDR3 extends over 11 amino acids. The CDR3 coding sequence is TGCAGCGTTGAAAAGGGGTATGGCTACACCTTC. As protein: CSVEKGYGYTF. The variable domain in full, completed from reference TRBV29-1 and TRBJ1-2, reads SAVISQKPSRDICQRGTSLTIQCQVDSQVTMMFWYRQQPGQSLTLIATANQGSEATYESGFVIDKFPISRPNLTFSTLTVSNMSPEDSSIYLCSVEKGYGYTFGSGTRLTVV.

The J gene is TRBJ2-1, the V gene TRBV2; 7 nucleotides match TRBD2. There are 15 residues in the CDR3. Unmatched junction bases numbered 10, after V lost 8 bases and J lost 3 bases. The germline CDR1 and CDR2 sequences are SNHLY and FYNNEI. The CDR3 reads CASGRMRGSYNEQFF. In DNA, the CDR3 is TGTGCCAGCGGGAGGATGCGCGGGAGCTACAATGAGCAGTTCTTC.

The chain uses TRBV29-1 and TRBJ1-1; 12 bases align to TRBD1. The CDR3 totals 13 residues. The germline V gene has CDR1 SQVTM and CDR2 ANQGSEA. Losses at the gene ends were 6 bases for V and 6 bases for J; bases not matched to a gene: 5. CDR3 sequence (DNA): TGCAGCGTGGGGACAGGGGGCTTCCCTGAAGCTTTCTTT. Translating gives CSVGTGGFPEAFF. The complete variable domain, with remaining parts taken from reference TRBV29-1 and TRBJ1-1, reads SAVISQKPSRDICQRGTSLTIQCQVDSQVTMMFWYRQQPGQSLTLIATANQGSEATYESGFVIDKFPISRPNLTFSTLTVSNMSPEDSSIYLCSVGTGGFPEAFFGQGTRLTVV.

The J gene is TRBJ2-3, the V gene TRBV13; TRBD2 matches at 7 bases. Germline V gene lookup returns CDR1 PRHDT and CDR2 FYEKMQ (reference sequence). The CDR3 extends over 16 amino acids. V dropped 1 base and J dropped 5; count of bases not matched to a gene: 9. The CDR3 DNA reads TGTGCCAGCAGCTTAGAGCGGGACCCTAGCTTAGATACGCAGTATTTT. This gives the protein CASSLERDPSLDTQYF.

The gene calls are TRBV5-1 and TRBJ2-3, with TRBD2 identical over 14 bases. The V segment lost 6 bases and the J segment 6 bases; nucleotides outside the gene matches: 6. The germline V gene encodes CDR1 SGHRS and CDR2 YFSETQ. The CDR3 has 15 residues. Written as DNA, the CDR3 is TGCGCCAGCACCATGACTAGCGGGGGGGCGGATACGCAGTATTTT. It yields the protein CASTMTSGGADTQYF.

This chain uses TRBV29-1 with TRBJ1-2, with D possibly matching TRBD1 (5 bases). V was pared by 6 bases and J by 7 bases, with 15 bases between. The germline V gene has CDR1 SQVTM and CDR2 ANQGSEA. The CDR3 sequence is 12 residues long. CDR3 residues: CSVVTELAGYTF. DNA of the CDR3: TGCAGCGTCGTGACAGAGCTGGCTGGCTACACCTTC.

The rearrangement uses TRBV2 and TRBJ1-1; 8 bases match TRBD1. This CDR3 contains 11 residues. Unmatched junction bases numbered 2, after V lost 7 bases and J lost 7 bases. Germline-derived CDR1 and CDR2 are SNHLY and FYNNEI. The CDR3 here is CASTGTGEAFF. In nucleotides, the CDR3 is TGTGCCAGCACCGGGACAGGTGAAGCTTTCTTT.

V usage is TRBV7-6 and J usage is TRBJ2-1; D is perhaps TRBD1 (5 bases). This CDR3 has 15 amino acids. V was clipped by 7 bases and J by 3 bases, with 16 bases between them. Germline CDR1 is SGHVS and CDR2 is FNYEAQ. DNA for the CDR3: TGTGCCAGCACTCCTGGGCAGGGATTCTACAATGAGCAGTTCTTC. Amino acid sequence: CASTPGQGFYNEQFF.